This T cell receptor beta chain derives from a study of cytomegalovirus exposure and HLA in healthy donors. Whole-study context: In an early release, HLA-typed donors contributed about 80 million unique TCR sequences. Study-wide points: In a later analysis, compared with equally common non-associated chains, HLA-associated beta chains were more expanded. In a later analysis, a genetic analysis reported fewer productive-TCR N-insertions in an Asian-associated ancestry cluster than the cohort average.

Each donor was nominally healthy when sampled (though unrecorded immune exposures were likely). A multiplex PCR was run with 60 Vbeta primers and 13 Jbeta primers. Produced via immunoSEQ multiplex PCR; TCRdb's table is partial and in-frame only. The table includes 100,000 to 130,000 clones, 82% detected once. Germline CDR1 WNHNN, CDR2 SYGVQD (reference sequence). The CDR3 runs 15 residues. With 7 bases removed from V and 4 bases from J, the gap between germline ends came to 18 bases. With respect to this clone: Its antigen is as yet unknown.

The sequence came from a man aged 30 to 45 in good health and CMV-seropositive. The material sequenced was PBMCs. The rearrangement uses TRBV10-1 and TRBJ2-3; D is possibly TRBD1 (6 bases). The CDR3, as DNA: TGCGCCAGCACTAAACAGGGATTCGCAGCAGATACGCAGTATTTT. This gives the protein CASTKQGFAADTQYF.